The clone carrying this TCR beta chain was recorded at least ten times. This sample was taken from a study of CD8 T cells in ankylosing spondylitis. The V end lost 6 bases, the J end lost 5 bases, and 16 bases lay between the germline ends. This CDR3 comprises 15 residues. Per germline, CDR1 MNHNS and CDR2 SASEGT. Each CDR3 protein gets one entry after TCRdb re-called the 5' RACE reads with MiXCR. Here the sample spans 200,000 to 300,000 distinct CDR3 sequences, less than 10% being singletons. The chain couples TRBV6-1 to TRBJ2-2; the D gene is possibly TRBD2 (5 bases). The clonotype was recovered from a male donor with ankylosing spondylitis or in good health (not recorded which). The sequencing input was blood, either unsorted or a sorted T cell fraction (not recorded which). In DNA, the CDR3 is TGTGCCAGCAGGGCCTCGGGAACAACGACCGGGGAGCTGTTTTTT. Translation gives CASRASGTTTGELFF.